This T cell receptor beta chain emerged from a study of glioma-infiltrating T cells after dendritic cell vaccination. The ends were cut back, 2 bases at V and 6 bases at J, with 6 bases in the middle. Germline CDR1 and CDR2: SGHTA and FQGNSA. The CDR3 runs 12 residues. TCRdb keeps only in-frame clones here, not all; method: immunoSEQ multiplex PCR. The table shows just under 85,000 clones, with over 85% occurring only once. Fresh-frozen tumor tissue and more than two years of survival data were available for all. The chain combines TRBV7-2 with TRBJ2-3; D uncertain. The material was blood, obtained before dendritic cell vaccination. The receptor was derived from a human donor with glioblastoma. In nucleotides, the CDR3 is TGTGCCAGCAGCTTAAACCGGGATACGCAGTATTTT. It translates to CASSLNRDTQYF.